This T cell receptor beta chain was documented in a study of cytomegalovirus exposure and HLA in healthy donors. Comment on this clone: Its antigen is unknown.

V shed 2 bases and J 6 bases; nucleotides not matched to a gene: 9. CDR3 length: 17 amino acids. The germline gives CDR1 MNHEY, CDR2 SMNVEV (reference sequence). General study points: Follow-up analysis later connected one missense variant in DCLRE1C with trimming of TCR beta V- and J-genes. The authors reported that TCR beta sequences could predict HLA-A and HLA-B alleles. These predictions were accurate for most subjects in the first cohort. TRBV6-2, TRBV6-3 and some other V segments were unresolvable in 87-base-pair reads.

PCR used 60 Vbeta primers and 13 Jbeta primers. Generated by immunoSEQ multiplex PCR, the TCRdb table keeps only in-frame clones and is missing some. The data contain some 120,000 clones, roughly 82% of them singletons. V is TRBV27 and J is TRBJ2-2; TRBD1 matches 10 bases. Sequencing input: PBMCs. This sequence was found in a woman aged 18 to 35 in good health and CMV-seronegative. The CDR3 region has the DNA TGTGCCAGCAGTTTAAGACAGGGGGCACCGTTGGCCGGGGAGCTGTTTTTT. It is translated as CASSLRQGAPLAGELFF.